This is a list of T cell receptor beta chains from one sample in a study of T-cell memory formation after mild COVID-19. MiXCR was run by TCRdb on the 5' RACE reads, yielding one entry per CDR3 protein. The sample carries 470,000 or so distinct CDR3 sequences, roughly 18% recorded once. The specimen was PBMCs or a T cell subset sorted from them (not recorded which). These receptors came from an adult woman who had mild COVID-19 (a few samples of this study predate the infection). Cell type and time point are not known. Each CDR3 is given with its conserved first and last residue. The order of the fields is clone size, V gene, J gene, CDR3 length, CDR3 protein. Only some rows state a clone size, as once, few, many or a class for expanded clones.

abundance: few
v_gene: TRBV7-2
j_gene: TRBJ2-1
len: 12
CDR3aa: CASSLVDWLQFF

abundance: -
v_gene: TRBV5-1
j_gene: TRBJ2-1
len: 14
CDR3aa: CASSFEQGYNEQFF

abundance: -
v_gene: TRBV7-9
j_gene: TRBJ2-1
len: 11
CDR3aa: CASARGLEQFF

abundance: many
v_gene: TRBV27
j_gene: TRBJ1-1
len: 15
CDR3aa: CASSLSGGGNTEAFF

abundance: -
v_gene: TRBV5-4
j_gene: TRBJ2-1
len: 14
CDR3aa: CASSLPGRADEQFF

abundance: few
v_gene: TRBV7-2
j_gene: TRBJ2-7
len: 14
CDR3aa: CASSWGTGAYEQYF

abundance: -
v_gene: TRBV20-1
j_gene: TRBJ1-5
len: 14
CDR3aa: CSARGQGDLQPQHF

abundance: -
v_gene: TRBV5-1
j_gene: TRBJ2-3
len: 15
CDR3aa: CASSLGPLAGDTQYF

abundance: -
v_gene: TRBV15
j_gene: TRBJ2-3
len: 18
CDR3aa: CATSREVLRGRGSDTQYF

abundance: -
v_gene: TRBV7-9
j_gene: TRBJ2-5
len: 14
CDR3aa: CASSERGFEETQYF

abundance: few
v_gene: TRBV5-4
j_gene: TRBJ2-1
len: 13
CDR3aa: CASSSDKYNEQFF

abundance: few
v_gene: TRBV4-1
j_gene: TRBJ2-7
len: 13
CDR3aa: CASSPIAGNEQYF

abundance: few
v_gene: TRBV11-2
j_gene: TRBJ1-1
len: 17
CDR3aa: CASSLIGQGAGNTEAFF

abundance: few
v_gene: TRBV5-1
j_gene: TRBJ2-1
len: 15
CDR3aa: CASSLETGRYNEQFF

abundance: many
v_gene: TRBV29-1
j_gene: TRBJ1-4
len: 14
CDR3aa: CSVDSGTGSEKLFF

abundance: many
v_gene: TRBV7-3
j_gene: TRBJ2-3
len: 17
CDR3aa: CASSFGLAGALGDTQYF

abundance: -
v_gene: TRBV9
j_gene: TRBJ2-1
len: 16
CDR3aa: CASSVEAGGLGFEQFF

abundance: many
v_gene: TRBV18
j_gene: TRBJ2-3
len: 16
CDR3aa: CASSPGLAGAGDTQYF

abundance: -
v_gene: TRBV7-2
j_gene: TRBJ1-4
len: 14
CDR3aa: CASSPKGGKAKLFF

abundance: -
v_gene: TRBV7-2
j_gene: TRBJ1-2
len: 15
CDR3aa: CASSPEAAGGYGYTF

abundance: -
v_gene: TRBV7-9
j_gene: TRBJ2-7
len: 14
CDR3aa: CASSSWTGDYEQYF